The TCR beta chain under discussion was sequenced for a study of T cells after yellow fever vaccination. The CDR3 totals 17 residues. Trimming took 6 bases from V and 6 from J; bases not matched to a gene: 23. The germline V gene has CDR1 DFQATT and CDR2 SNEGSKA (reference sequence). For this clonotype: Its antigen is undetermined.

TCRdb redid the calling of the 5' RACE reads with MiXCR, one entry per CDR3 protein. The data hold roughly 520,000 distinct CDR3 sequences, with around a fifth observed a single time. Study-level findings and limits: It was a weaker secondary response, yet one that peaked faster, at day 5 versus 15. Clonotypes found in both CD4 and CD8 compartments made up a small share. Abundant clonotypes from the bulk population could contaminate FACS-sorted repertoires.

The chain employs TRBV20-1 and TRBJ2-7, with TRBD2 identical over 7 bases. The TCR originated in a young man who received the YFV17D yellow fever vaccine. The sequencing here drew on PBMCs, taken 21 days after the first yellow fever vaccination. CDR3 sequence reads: CSAPPLMTGGIVIEQYF. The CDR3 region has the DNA TGCAGTGCCCCCCCCTTAATGACGGGGGGAATCGTGATCGAGCAGTACTTC.